These 8 T cell receptor beta chains originate from one sample sequenced in a study of T cell responses to AZD1222 COVID-19 vaccine (dated by TCRdb to the early 2020s). Library prep was done by the immunoSEQ multiplex PCR assay. TCRdb holds this immuneACCESS table with in-frame rearrangements only. Some clones are missing; in checked studies, unresolved V genes explain under half, and the rest has no known cause. The sample table contains 56,000 or so clones; only one count was recorded for approximately 88% of them. The ten largest clones add up to about 15% of the sample. The time point label for this specimen denotes: baseline before first vaccination. Sequenced here: peripheral blood, sampled on day 0 of AZD1222 vaccination. These receptors originate from an adult in good health.

The J gene is TRBJ2-2, the V gene TRBV11-2; D remains unclear. With 5 bases removed from V and 0 bases from J, the gap between germline ends came to 10 bases. This CDR3 spans 15 amino acids. CDR1 is SGHAT and CDR2 is FQNNGV in the germline V gene. The CDR3 DNA sequence: TGTGCCAGCAGCCCCTTGAGCGCGAACACCGGGGAGCTGTTTTTT. Translating gives CASSPLSANTGELFF.

The V and J genes are TRBV11-3 and TRBJ2-7; 9 bases map to TRBD2. Germline values: CDR1 SGHNT, CDR2 YENEEA. V lost 5 bases, J lost 2 bases, and 7 bases stayed unmatched. This CDR3 has 15 amino acids. CDR3 sequence reads: CASSGPGLAAYEQYF. The CDR3 DNA sequence: TGTGCCAGCAGCGGCCCGGGACTAGCAGCCTACGAGCAGTACTTC.

This chain joins TRBV7-2 and TRBJ2-1; no clear D. The CDR3 consists of 15 residues. The V end was cut by 8 bases, the J end by 0 bases, with 14 bases between. Germline V gene sequence: CDR1 SGHTA, CDR2 FQGNSA. The CDR3 sequence: CASWGEISSYNEQFF. The CDR3 coding sequence is TGTGCCAGCTGGGGTGAGATCAGCTCCTACAATGAGCAGTTCTTC.

Of note for this clone: Mismatch with germline at one junction end may stem from a read error. The genes are TRBV7-2 and TRBJ2-7; 12 bases align to TRBD2. CDR3 length: 14 amino acids. In germline, CDR1 is SGHTA, CDR2 FQGNSA. Here the CDR3 reads CASSLAGGPDEQYF. The CDR3 DNA reads as TGTGCCAGCAGCCTAGCGGGAGGGCCCGACGAGCAGTACTTC.

This clone was detected only once. The chain carries TRBV4-3 and TRBJ1-1; TRBD1 matches at 8 bases. Germline trimming cut 3 bases from V and 1 base from J; bases unmatched to any gene: 4. The CDR3 is made up of 15 amino acids. CDR1 is LGHNA, CDR2 YSLEER, per germline. In nucleotides, the CDR3 is TGCGCCAGCAGCCACCGAGGGACAGGGAACACTGAAGCTTTCTTT. Its translation: CASSHRGTGNTEAFF.

The chain links TRBV10-1 to TRBJ1-6; D unclear. The germline CDR1 and CDR2 sequences are WNHNN and SYGVQD (reference sequence). CDR3 length: 13 amino acids. In DNA form, the CDR3 reads TGCGTCCAAAGGAGGGAAGGGAATTCACCCCTCCACTTT. The encoded protein is CVQRREGNSPLHF.

As concerns this clone: Other DNA sequences in this specimen translate into the identical CDR3. The CDR3 coding sequence is TGTGCCAGCAGTTACTCGACTCTTAACACTGAAGCTTTCTTT. Protein product: CASSYSTLNTEAFF. V usage is TRBV6-5 and J usage is TRBJ1-1, with D uncertain. This CDR3 is built from 14 residues. The germline CDR1 and CDR2 sequences are MNHEY and SVGAGI. Trimming removed 0 bases at V and 2 bases at J, with 7 bases between.

This chain joins TRBV6-5 and TRBJ1-4; TRBD1 might be the D (5 bases). Trimming took off 6 bases at V and 0 bases at J, with 8 bases between the two ends. The CDR3 is 14 amino acids. The germline V gene encodes CDR1 MNHEY and CDR2 SVGAGI. CDR3 coding DNA: TGTGCCAGCAGGCCAGGGTCAACTAATGAAAAACTGTTTTTT. It translates to CASRPGSTNEKLFF.